These 20 T cell receptor beta chains were sequenced from one sample in a study of cytomegalovirus exposure and HLA in healthy donors (dated by TCRdb to the late 2010s). Library preparation was by the immunoSEQ multiplex PCR assay. The multiplex PCR relied on a mix of 60 forward primers for TCR Vbeta segments and 13 reverse primers for TCR Jbeta segments. TCRdb mirrors the immuneACCESS table, restricted to in-frame sequences. Some clones are absent from its copies; in checked studies, under half trace to an unresolved V gene, and the reason for the others is unknown. The sample table holds roughly 120,000 clones, of which roughly four fifths were seen once. Together, the top ten hold more than 1.5% of the sample. The sample comprised PBMCs. The receptors were sampled from a man aged 40-49 years in good health and CMV-seronegative.

This chain uses TRBV30 with TRBJ2-6, with 8 bases fitting TRBD1. J lost 1 base, V lost 0 bases, and 8 bases had no gene match. The length of the CDR3 is 18 residues. The germline CDR1 and CDR2 sequences are GTSNPN and SVGIG (reference sequence). The chain's CDR3 is CAWSVSQGERSGANVLTF. CDR3 nucleotide sequence: TGTGCCTGGAGTGTTTCACAGGGGGAGAGGTCTGGGGCCAACGTCCTGACTTTC.

The chain joins TRBV4-1 to TRBJ1-1; D gene unclear. CDR3 length: 16 amino acids. Trimming shortened V by 1 base and J by 3 bases, and 15 bases separated the two germline ends. Germline V gene data show CDR1 as MGHRA and CDR2 as YSYEKL. The CDR3 loop reads CASSQGLGGFYTEAFF. The CDR3 DNA follows: TGCGCCAGCAGCCAAGGTCTTGGAGGGTTCTACACTGAAGCTTTCTTT.

The chain joins TRBV5-4 to TRBJ2-2; TRBD1 aligns across 10 bases. With V trimmed by 3 bases and J by 4 bases, 3 bases remained unmatched. The germline V gene has CDR1 SGHNT and CDR2 YYREEE (reference sequence). The CDR3 consists of 15 residues. The CDR3 loop is CASSSRQGATGELFF. CDR3 in DNA: TGTGCCAGCAGCTCACGACAGGGGGCCACCGGGGAGCTGTTTTTT.

The chain has TRBV6-5 and TRBJ1-1, with 10 bases matching TRBD1. The CDR3 has 12 amino acids. CDR1 and CDR2 from the germline V gene are MNHEY and SVGAGI. V was pared by 2 bases and J by 10 bases, with 1 base of the junction left unmatched. The CDR3 sequence: CASSYRTGGAFF. CDR3 coding DNA: TGTGCCAGCAGTTACCGGACAGGGGGAGCTTTCTTT.

The chain is built from TRBV2 and TRBJ1-5, with 7 positions matching TRBD1. From germline, CDR1 is SNHLY and CDR2 FYNNEI. The CDR3 spans 14 residues. V gave up 6 bases and J gave up 4 bases; unmatched junction bases: 6. The CDR3 protein is CASRTTGSNQPQHF. CDR3 in DNA: TGTGCCAGCAGGACGACAGGGAGTAATCAGCCCCAGCATTTT. Complete variable domain (other parts from reference TRBV2 and TRBJ1-5): EPEVTQTPSHQVTQMGQEVILRCVPISNHLYFYWYRQILGQKVEFLVSFYNNEISEKSEIFDDQFSVERPDGSNFTLKIRSTKLEDSAMYFCASRTTGSNQPQHFGDGTRLSIL.

The rearrangement links TRBV12-5 to TRBJ2-7, with TRBD2 matching 13 bases. J gave up 3 bases and V 7 bases, and 6 bases lay outside the gene matches. CDR1 LGHNT and CDR2 FRNRAP come from the germline V gene. The CDR3 is made up of 15 amino acids. The CDR3 DNA follows: TGTGCTAGTGTTCAAGGGACTAGCGGGAACTACGAGCAGTACTTC. Protein sequence: CASVQGTSGNYEQYF. Looking up the rest from reference TRBV12-5 and TRBJ2-7 gives the full variable domain: DARVTQTPRHKVTEMGQEVTMRCQPILGHNTVFWYRQTMMQGLELLAYFRNRAPLDDSGMPKDRFSAEMPDATLATLKIQPSEPRDSAVYFCASVQGTSGNYEQYFGPGTRLTVT.

Concerning this clone: A much larger clone differs from this one at a single base, so this may be a read error. The chain uses TRBV29-1 and TRBJ2-2; tentatively, D is TRBD1 (6 bases). Germline V gives CDR1 SQVTM, CDR2 ANQGSEA. The CDR3 has 14 amino acids. The CDR3 nucleotides are TGCGGCGTTAGACCGGGACACGGCACCGGGGAGCTGTTTTTT. It yields the protein CGVRPGHGTGELFF.

The chain links TRBV6-5 to TRBJ1-6; TRBD1 aligns across 8 bases. Trimming took 4 bases from V and 8 from J; bases not matched to a gene: 4. Germline-derived CDR1 and CDR2 are MNHEY and SVGAGI. The CDR3 is 14 residues long. The CDR3 loop is CASSLTGVDSPLHF. Here the CDR3 DNA reads TGTGCCAGCAGTTTGACAGGGGTCGATTCACCCCTCCACTTT.

The chain carries TRBV9 and TRBJ1-5; D not certain. Germline V gene sequence: CDR1 SGDLS, CDR2 YYNGEE. The CDR3 is made up of 14 amino acids. V lost 4 bases and J lost 5, with 13 bases in between. The CDR3 region has the DNA TGTGCCAGCAGCCCGGGTCCCGGGGATCAGCCCCAGCATTTT. Residues: CASSPGPGDQPQHF. The whole variable domain, filled in from reference TRBV9 and TRBJ1-5, reads DSGVTQTPKHLITATGQRVTLRCSPRSGDLSVYWYQQSLDQGLQFLIQYYNGEERAKGNILERFSAQQFPDLHSELNLSSLELGDSALYFCASSPGPGDQPQHFGDGTRLSIL.

This chain links TRBV19 with TRBJ2-2; 10 bases match TRBD1. Germline CDR1 reads LNHDA; CDR2 reads SQIVND (reference sequence). The V gene end was trimmed by 4 bases and the J gene end by 4 bases; junction bases not matched to a gene: 6. This CDR3 is 16 amino acids long. The CDR3 spells CASSRWTGGITGELFF. The CDR3 DNA reads TGTGCCAGTAGTAGATGGACAGGGGGGATCACCGGGGAGCTGTTTTTT. Looking up the rest from reference TRBV19 and TRBJ2-2 gives the full variable domain: DGGITQSPKYLFRKEGQNVTLSCEQNLNHDAMYWYRQDPGQGLRLIYYSQIVNDFQKGDIAEGYSVSREKKESFPLTVTSAQKNPTAFYLCASSRWTGGITGELFFGEGSRLTVL.

The V call is TRBV2, the J call TRBJ2-7, with 8 nucleotides matching TRBD1. Per the germline V gene, CDR1 is SNHLY and CDR2 is FYNNEI. With V trimmed by 3 bases and J by 4 bases, 2 bases remained unmatched. CDR3 size: 13 residues. For the CDR3, the DNA is TGTGCCAGCAGTGACAGGGGGCGGTACGAGCAGTACTTC. It translates to CASSDRGRYEQYF. Filled out from reference TRBV2 and TRBJ2-7, the complete variable domain reads EPEVTQTPSHQVTQMGQEVILRCVPISNHLYFYWYRQILGQKVEFLVSFYNNEISEKSEIFDDQFSVERPDGSNFTLKIRSTKLEDSAMYFCASSDRGRYEQYFGPGTRLTVT.

The chain carries TRBV2 and TRBJ2-3; D may be TRBD1 (6 bases). CDR1 is SNHLY, CDR2 FYNNEI, per germline. The CDR3 sequence is 15 residues long. V lost 7 bases and J lost 1, with 15 bases in between. CDR3 residues: CASKGAGARTDTQYF. The CDR3 region has the DNA TGTGCCAGCAAGGGTGCAGGGGCCCGCACAGATACGCAGTATTTT.

The rearrangement joins TRBV7-9 to TRBJ1-4, with 11 bases that match TRBD1. The V and J ends lost 5 bases and 8 bases, in that order; junction bases with no gene match: 7. This CDR3 contains 15 residues. Per germline, CDR1 SEHNR and CDR2 FQNEAQ (reference sequence). The CDR3 DNA follows: TGTGCCAGCAGCGGGGGACAGGGGGAAGGAGAAAAACTGTTTTTT. Its protein is CASSGGQGEGEKLFF.

This CDR3 reads CASSSQGYEQYF. DNA of the CDR3: TGTGCCAGCAGCTCACAGGGATACGAGCAGTACTTC. The chain has TRBV7-9 and TRBJ2-7; tentative D call: TRBD1 (6 bases). This CDR3 is built from 12 residues. The germline V gene has CDR1 SEHNR and CDR2 FQNEAQ (reference sequence). V shed 4 bases and J shed 4 bases, with 8 bases lying between them.

There are a few counts of this clone. The rearrangement links TRBV5-1 to TRBJ1-5; TRBD1 might be the D (6 bases). Looked up from germline, CDR1 is SGHRS and CDR2 is YFSETQ. This CDR3 is built from 15 residues. V lost 0 bases, J lost 2 bases, and 9 bases lay in between. The CDR3 DNA follows: TGCGCCAGCAGCTTGGCAGGGGCAGGCAATCAGCCCCAGCATTTT. Its protein is CASSLAGAGNQPQHF.

The rearrangement uses TRBV7-2 and TRBJ1-5; D is possibly TRBD1 (6 bases). Per the germline V gene, CDR1 is SGHTA and CDR2 is FQGNSA. The V and J ends lost 1 base and 4 bases respectively, with 11 bases between them. This CDR3 has 15 residues. This chain's CDR3 is CASSLVGATNQPQHF. The CDR3 coding sequence is TGTGCCAGCAGCTTAGTGGGGGCAACAAATCAGCCCCAGCATTTT.

This rearrangement joins TRBV6-5 to TRBJ2-5; D possibly corresponds to TRBD1 (6 bases). The J call may be wrong; the DNA end is better matched by TRBJ2-7. The germline CDR1 and CDR2 sequences are MNHEY and SVGAGI. CDR3 length equals 13 residues. The CDR3 DNA sequence: TGTGCCAGCGCAAGACAGGTTAACTACGAGCAGTACTTC. Translation gives CASARQVNYEQYF.

There are a few counts of this clone. In DNA, the CDR3 is TGTGCCAGCTGGACAGGAGACGTCAGATACTATGGCTACACCTTC. This sequence encodes CASWTGDVRYYGYTF. The chain carries TRBV19 and TRBJ1-2; 7 bases line up with TRBD1. The CDR3 consists of 15 residues. The V segment lost 9 bases and the J segment 3 bases; nucleotides outside the gene matches: 13. Germline V gives CDR1 LNHDA, CDR2 SQIVND (reference sequence).

The gene calls are TRBV5-8 and TRBJ1-3; no reliable D call. V gave up 0 bases and J gave up 1 base, with 11 bases separating them. This CDR3 comprises 16 residues. Germline V gene lookup returns CDR1 SGHTS and CDR2 YDEGEE. The CDR3 region has the DNA TGTGCCAGCAGCTTGGCGGGGATAGGTTCTGGAAACACCATATATTTT. It codes for CASSLAGIGSGNTIYF.

The V call is TRBV29-1, the J call TRBJ1-2; D is unresolved. CDR1 and CDR2 from the germline V gene are SQVTM and ANQGSEA. The CDR3 sequence is 12 residues long. V lost 3 bases and J 1 base, leaving 6 bases between the germline ends. The CDR3 DNA follows: TGCAGCGTTGAGTCGGTTAACTATGGCTACACCTTC. Its translation: CSVESVNYGYTF.